A selection of T cell receptor beta chains follows, all from one sample in a study of T cell responses to AZD1222 COVID-19 vaccine. Assay: immunoSEQ multiplex PCR; the TCRdb copy retains only in-frame clones and omits some. The sample records 100,000 to 150,000 clones, approximately 94% being singletons. The source was peripheral blood, collected on day 0 of AZD1222 vaccination. The origin of the receptors is an adult in good health. Each CDR3 is given with its conserved first and last residue. Each record gives: D gene, J gene, clone size, V gene, CDR3 DNA, CDR3 protein. A D gene is named only where the DNA matches it firmly. Rows give clone size only sometimes, using once, few, many, or a class for an expanded clone.

d_gene: NA
j_gene: TRBJ1-3
abundance: NA
v_gene: TRBV18
CDR3nt: TGTGCCAGCTCACCAGGGGAAGGGACTGGAAACACCATATATTTT
CDR3aa: CASSPGEGTGNTIYF

d_gene: TRBD1
j_gene: TRBJ1-1
abundance: NA
v_gene: TRBV19
CDR3nt: TGTGCCAGCAACAGGGGTGGGAACACTGAAGCTTTCTTT
CDR3aa: CASNRGGNTEAFF

d_gene: NA
j_gene: TRBJ1-5
abundance: NA
v_gene: TRBV27
CDR3nt: TGTGCCAGCAGTTTTAGCAATCAGCCCCAGCATTTT
CDR3aa: CASSFSNQPQHF

d_gene: NA
j_gene: TRBJ1-6
abundance: NA
v_gene: TRBV18
CDR3nt: TGTGCCAGCTCACCACTCGTAAAAAATAATTCACCCCTCCACTTT
CDR3aa: CASSPLVKNNSPLHF

d_gene: NA
j_gene: TRBJ1-2
abundance: NA
v_gene: TRBV5-1
CDR3nt: TGCGCCAGCCGGGGGACAAGCTATGGCTACACCTTC
CDR3aa: CASRGTSYGYTF

d_gene: NA
j_gene: TRBJ2-5
abundance: NA
v_gene: TRBV7-2
CDR3nt: TGTGCCAGCAGCTTGGGAGTTCTAAGAGAGACCCAGTACTTC
CDR3aa: CASSLGVLRETQYF

d_gene: NA
j_gene: TRBJ2-2
abundance: NA
v_gene: TRBV6-5
CDR3nt: TGTGCCAGCAGGACGGGACTGTACACCGGGGAGCTGTTTTTT
CDR3aa: CASRTGLYTGELFF

d_gene: NA
j_gene: TRBJ2-3
abundance: NA
v_gene: TRBV9
CDR3nt: TGTGCCAGCAGCGTAGTGGGCACAGATACGCAGTATTTT
CDR3aa: CASSVVGTDTQYF

d_gene: NA
j_gene: TRBJ2-7
abundance: NA
v_gene: TRBV5-1
CDR3nt: TGCGCCAGCAGCTTGGCCAACGAGGGACTCTACGAGCAGTACTTC
CDR3aa: CASSLANEGLYEQYF

d_gene: NA
j_gene: TRBJ1-1
abundance: NA
v_gene: TRBV29-1
CDR3nt: TGCAGCGGCCGAACAGAGAACACTGAAGCTTTCTTT
CDR3aa: CSGRTENTEAFF

d_gene: NA
j_gene: TRBJ2-1
abundance: once
v_gene: TRBV7-8
CDR3nt: TGTGCCAGCAGCGCGCCGGGCCCCATGGAAGATGAGCAGTTCTTC
CDR3aa: CASSAPGPMEDEQFF

d_gene: TRBD2
j_gene: TRBJ2-1
abundance: NA
v_gene: TRBV4-1
CDR3nt: TGCGCCAGCAGCGATAGACTAGCGGGACAACCGTTCTTC
CDR3aa: CASSDRLAGQPFF

d_gene: NA
j_gene: TRBJ1-1
abundance: once
v_gene: TRBV28
CDR3nt: TGTGCCAGCATTAGACAGGAGGAAGGGGCTTTCTTT
CDR3aa: CASIRQEEGAFF

d_gene: TRBD1
j_gene: TRBJ2-7
abundance: NA
v_gene: TRBV7-6
CDR3nt: TGTGCCAGCAGCTTAGCGGTTAGGACAGGGCAGTACTTC
CDR3aa: CASSLAVRTGQYF

d_gene: TRBD1
j_gene: TRBJ1-5
abundance: few
v_gene: TRBV6-5
CDR3nt: TGTGCCAGCAGTTTACAGGGGAGGCAGCCCCAGCATTTT
CDR3aa: CASSLQGRQPQHF

d_gene: NA
j_gene: TRBJ2-3
abundance: NA
v_gene: TRBV18
CDR3nt: TGTGCCAGCTCATCCGCACAGGGTCCCAGGGATACGCAGTATTTT
CDR3aa: CASSSAQGPRDTQYF

d_gene: NA
j_gene: TRBJ2-1
abundance: NA
v_gene: TRBV30
CDR3nt: TGTGCCTGGAATGGGCCAACTAGCAAAGGCTACAATGAGCAGTTCTTC
CDR3aa: CAWNGPTSKGYNEQFF

d_gene: NA
j_gene: TRBJ2-1
abundance: NA
v_gene: TRBV29-1
CDR3nt: TGCAGCGTTCGACGCAATGAGCAGTTCTTC
CDR3aa: CSVRRNEQFF

d_gene: TRBD2
j_gene: TRBJ2-2
abundance: NA
v_gene: TRBV7-6
CDR3nt: TGTGCCAGCAGCTTAGGACGGGGGGTGCCTGCGAACACCGGGGAGCTGTTTTTT
CDR3aa: CASSLGRGVPANTGELFF

d_gene: NA
j_gene: TRBJ1-1
abundance: NA
v_gene: TRBV27
CDR3nt: TGTGCCAGCAGTTCCTCAGGACAGAACACTGAAGCTTTCTTT
CDR3aa: CASSSSGQNTEAFF

d_gene: TRBD1
j_gene: TRBJ2-5
abundance: NA
v_gene: TRBV5-1
CDR3nt: TGCGCCAGCAGCTTTGGGACAGGGACCAAAGAGACCCAGTACTTC
CDR3aa: CASSFGTGTKETQYF

d_gene: NA
j_gene: TRBJ1-2
abundance: NA
v_gene: TRBV30
CDR3nt: TGTGCCTGGAGTGTGGGGGTTGCGTTCCATGGCTACACCTTC
CDR3aa: CAWSVGVAFHGYTF

d_gene: TRBD1
j_gene: TRBJ2-7
abundance: once
v_gene: TRBV5-1
CDR3nt: TGCGCCAGCAGCTTGGTGACAGGGGGGCTTGTCTCCTACGAGCAGTACTTC
CDR3aa: CASSLVTGGLVSYEQYF

d_gene: TRBD1
j_gene: TRBJ2-3
abundance: NA
v_gene: TRBV14
CDR3nt: TGTGCCAGCAGCCCATACGGACAGGGAAAGACAGATACGCAGTATTTT
CDR3aa: CASSPYGQGKTDTQYF

d_gene: NA
j_gene: TRBJ2-7
abundance: NA
v_gene: TRBV6-5
CDR3nt: TGTGCCAGCGGCAATCCCGGGGCGGGGCAGTACTTC
CDR3aa: CASGNPGAGQYF

d_gene: NA
j_gene: TRBJ1-1
abundance: NA
v_gene: TRBV7-2
CDR3nt: TGTGCCAGCAGCTTATTTGGGCCAGGGTGGGAAGCTTTCTTT
CDR3aa: CASSLFGPGWEAFF

d_gene: TRBD2
j_gene: TRBJ2-7
abundance: NA
v_gene: TRBV29-1
CDR3nt: TGCAGCGTTTTAGAGGGTAGCGGGAGATACGAGCAGTACTTC
CDR3aa: CSVLEGSGRYEQYF

d_gene: NA
j_gene: TRBJ1-1
abundance: NA
v_gene: TRBV18
CDR3nt: TGTGCCACCGCCGAAAAACTGAACACTGAAGCTTTCTTT
CDR3aa: CATAEKLNTEAFF

d_gene: NA
j_gene: TRBJ2-3
abundance: NA
v_gene: TRBV5-8
CDR3nt: TGTGCCAGCAGCTTGTTCACAGGGTGGAATACGCAGTATTTT
CDR3aa: CASSLFTGWNTQYF

d_gene: NA
j_gene: TRBJ1-3
abundance: once
v_gene: TRBV4-3
CDR3nt: TGCGCCAGCAGCCAAGATCAGGGTAATGGAAACACCATATATTTT
CDR3aa: CASSQDQGNGNTIYF

d_gene: TRBD1
j_gene: TRBJ1-4
abundance: NA
v_gene: TRBV6-5
CDR3nt: TGTGCCAGCAGTTACGGGGGGGGGACAGTCGAAAAACTGTTTTTT
CDR3aa: CASSYGGGTVEKLFF

d_gene: TRBD1
j_gene: TRBJ2-2
abundance: NA
v_gene: TRBV7-8
CDR3nt: TGTGCCAGCAGCTTAGGGCAATACAGGGGTTCCGGGGAGCTGTTTTTT
CDR3aa: CASSLGQYRGSGELFF

d_gene: NA
j_gene: TRBJ2-7
abundance: NA
v_gene: TRBV6-2/TRBV6-3
CDR3nt: TGTGCCAGCAGTTCTTACCAGGGCCCGAAGACCTACGAGCAGTACTTC
CDR3aa: CASSSYQGPKTYEQYF

d_gene: TRBD1
j_gene: TRBJ1-1
abundance: NA
v_gene: TRBV28
CDR3nt: TGTGCCAGCAGTTTGAACCAGGGGGCAAAGACTGAAGCTTTCTTT
CDR3aa: CASSLNQGAKTEAFF

d_gene: NA
j_gene: TRBJ2-7
abundance: NA
v_gene: TRBV28
CDR3nt: TGTGCCAGCAGGGGATCGGGTCGGGGGAACGAGCAGTACTTC
CDR3aa: CASRGSGRGNEQYF

d_gene: NA
j_gene: TRBJ2-7
abundance: NA
v_gene: TRBV14
CDR3nt: TGTGCCAGCAGCCCAGAAGCGGCTAGAGGGGCCGAGCAGTACTTC
CDR3aa: CASSPEAARGAEQYF

d_gene: NA
j_gene: TRBJ2-3
abundance: NA
v_gene: TRBV20-1
CDR3nt: TGCAGTGCTAGTGGGTTGGTTCCTAGCAGAAGCACAGATACGCAGTATTTT
CDR3aa: CSASGLVPSRSTDTQYF

d_gene: NA
j_gene: TRBJ1-3
abundance: NA
v_gene: TRBV6-5
CDR3nt: TGTGCCAGCAGTTACTTGGGAGCTGGAAACACCATATATTTT
CDR3aa: CASSYLGAGNTIYF

d_gene: TRBD1
j_gene: TRBJ1-1
abundance: NA
v_gene: TRBV27
CDR3nt: TGTGCCAGCAGTTCGACAGGGTTTAACACTGAAGCTTTCTTT
CDR3aa: CASSSTGFNTEAFF

d_gene: TRBD1
j_gene: TRBJ1-4
abundance: NA
v_gene: TRBV4-1
CDR3nt: TGCGCCAGCAGCCAACCATCCGGGACAGAAAATGAAAAACTGTTTTTT
CDR3aa: CASSQPSGTENEKLFF

d_gene: NA
j_gene: TRBJ1-5
abundance: NA
v_gene: TRBV12-3/TRBV12-4
CDR3nt: TGTGCCAGCACCTCGGGAAGCCAGCCCCAGCATTTT
CDR3aa: CASTSGSQPQHF

d_gene: TRBD2
j_gene: TRBJ2-7
abundance: NA
v_gene: TRBV4-1
CDR3nt: TGCGCCAGCAGCCAAGGGCGGGCTAGCGGGAACTACGAGCAGTACTTC
CDR3aa: CASSQGRASGNYEQYF

d_gene: NA
j_gene: TRBJ2-5
abundance: NA
v_gene: TRBV18
CDR3nt: TGTGCCAGCTCACCACCTTTTGAGACCCAGTACTTC
CDR3aa: CASSPPFETQYF

d_gene: TRBD1
j_gene: TRBJ2-1
abundance: NA
v_gene: TRBV19
CDR3nt: TGTGCCAGTCAAAGACAGGGGGCCTTGTTCTTC
CDR3aa: CASQRQGALFF

d_gene: NA
j_gene: TRBJ2-2
abundance: NA
v_gene: TRBV27
CDR3nt: TGTGCCAGCAGTGGGGGACCTTACACCGGGGAGCTGTTTTTT
CDR3aa: CASSGGPYTGELFF